These 20 T cell receptor beta chains originate from one sample sequenced in a study of T cell clonality in common variable immunodeficiency (dated by TCRdb to the mid-2010s). Library creation used the immunoSEQ multiplex PCR assay. Not all clones reach the TCRdb copy of this immuneACCESS table, which keeps in-frame sequences only. Checked studies attribute under half of the gap to unresolved V genes and leave the rest unexplained. Listed for this sample are around 50,000 clones, none observed only a single time. The ten largest clonotypes hold about 1.7% of the sample. The sample taken for sequencing was peripheral blood mononuclear cells. The receptors stem from a person aged 18-70 years in good health.

This clone came up many times. The sequence runs out 3 residues before the end of the CDR3; the remainder is reconstructed from the germline J gene. The chain recombines TRBV30 with TRBJ2-7; 9 positions agree with TRBD1. V lost 2 bases, J lost 5 bases, and 7 bases stayed unmatched. CDR3 size: 14 residues. The V gene's germline CDR1 is GTSNPN and CDR2 SVGIG (reference sequence). This chain's CDR3 is CAWSTGQGNHEQYF. The sequenced part of the CDR3 DNA is TGTGCCTGGAGTACGGGACAGGGAAACCACGAG.

This clone was seen repeatedly, ten times or more. The DNA ends 3 residues before the CDR3 does, and the rest of the CDR3 is filled in from the germline J gene. V and J are TRBV12-5 and TRBJ1-5; possibly TRBD1 for D (5 bases). This CDR3 is 17 amino acids long. Trimming cost V 0 bases and J 4 bases, with 16 bases left between them. Germline CDR1 reads LGHNT; CDR2 reads FRNRAP. Partial CDR3 DNA: TGTGCTAGTGGTTTGGTAGTGGGCAGGGCGGTTAATCAGCCC. Translation: CASGLVVGRAVNQP. The whole CDR3 region reads CASGLVVGRAVNQPQHF. Combining the CDR3 with reference TRBV12-5 and TRBJ1-5 gives the whole variable domain DARVTQTPRHKVTEMGQEVTMRCQPILGHNTVFWYRQTMMQGLELLAYFRNRAPLDDSGMPKDRFSAEMPDATLATLKIQPSEPRDSAVYFCASGLVVGRAVNQPQHFGDGTRLSIL.

This clone was seen ten or more times. The read terminates 3 residues before the CDR3 end, so the remaining end is supplied by the germline J gene. The rearrangement joins TRBV19 to TRBJ1-5; 7 bases align to TRBD1. The CDR3 spans 15 residues. CDR1 and CDR2 from the germline V gene are LNHDA and SQIVND (reference sequence). The ends lost 0 bases at V and 7 bases at J; junction bases unmatched: 6. CDR3 DNA, as far as it was read: TGTGCCAGTAGTATAGATGGGGGACAGTGGCAGCCC. It specifies CASSIDGGQWQP. The CDR3 in its entirety is CASSIDGGQWQPQHF.

With respect to this clone: The sequenced fragment ends 3 residues before the CDR3 boundary, so the rest is inferred from the germline J gene. The chain combines TRBV20-1 with TRBJ2-3; D might be TRBD1 (6 bases). This CDR3 spans 17 amino acids. Germline CDR1 DFQATT, CDR2 SNEGSKA (reference sequence). The DNA read from the CDR3 is TGCAGTGCTAGAGCTGCTCTCAGGGGATATCCCCAAGAGACG. This encodes CSARAALRGYPQET. The complete CDR3 sequence is CSARAALRGYPQETQYF.

The sample holds a few counts of this clone. The CDR3 is cut off 3 residues early in the read; its end comes from the germline J gene. This chain joins TRBV20-1 and TRBJ1-1; no clear D gene. The germline V gene has CDR1 DFQATT and CDR2 SNEGSKA (reference sequence). The CDR3 loop spans 12 amino acids. This chain's CDR3 is CSARVGVEEAFF. The DNA read from the CDR3 is TGCAGTGCTAGAGTCGGGGTTGAGGAA.

This clone was picked up many times. The read ends 3 residues shy of where the CDR3 ends; the end is completed using the germline J gene. This chain connects TRBV2 to TRBJ1-1; D possibly corresponds to TRBD1 (5 bases). V dropped 3 bases and J dropped 1 base, with 12 bases sitting between them. The CDR3 runs 15 residues. CDR1 SNHLY and CDR2 FYNNEI come from the germline V gene. The sequenced part of the CDR3 DNA is TGTGCCAGCAGTGAGGAGGGCAGGGCGAACACTGAA. Encoded protein: CASSEEGRANTE. The CDR3 reads in full as CASSEEGRANTEAFF.

This clone was detected ten times or more. The observed sequence ends 3 residues before the CDR3 terminus, with the missing tail filled in from the germline J gene. J is TRBJ1-1 and V is TRBV14; a possible D gene is TRBD1 (6 bases). The V gene lost 4 bases and the J gene lost 4 bases, with 10 bases spanning the gap. The CDR3 spans 13 residues. Germline-derived CDR1 and CDR2 are SGHDN and FVKESK. The covered CDR3 bases are TGTGCCAGCAGCCGCGGACAGCTCACTGAA. Its translation is CASSRGQLTE. The complete CDR3 sequence is CASSRGQLTEAFF.

This clone was picked up many times. The CDR3 loop is CASSDFRNEQFF. The sequenced CDR3 bases are TGTGCCAGTAGTGACTTTCGCAATGAG. The rearrangement uses TRBV19 and TRBJ2-1; D is unclear. The CDR3 is cut off 3 residues early in the read; its end comes from the germline J gene. Trimming pared 5 bases from V and 6 bases from J, leaving 8 bases between. CDR1 is LNHDA and CDR2 is SQIVND in the germline V gene (reference sequence). This CDR3 contains 12 residues.

This clone was picked up many times. One junction end does not reproduce the germline sequence, and a read error may be involved. Read coverage stops 3 residues before the CDR3 terminus; the germline J gene supplies the remainder. The chain couples TRBV20-1 to TRBJ2-5; weak D call: TRBD2 (8 bases). There are 14 residues in the CDR3. Germline V gene lookup returns CDR1 DFQATT and CDR2 SNEGSKA (reference sequence). The CDR3 protein is CSASFGRGQGTQYF. Incomplete CDR3 DNA: TGCAGTGCTAGCTTCGGGAGGGGGCAAGGGACC.

About this clone: Read sequence stops 3 residues before the CDR3 end, and the germline J gene provides the missing end. The chain joins TRBV19 to TRBJ1-2; a weak D match, TRBD1 (5 bases). Germline CDR1 LNHDA, CDR2 SQIVND (reference sequence). CDR3 size: 15 residues. This CDR3 is CASSSGGDPRDDYTF. The CDR3 bases that were read are TGTGCCAGTAGTTCGGGGGGGGACCCACGGGACGAC.

This clone has ten or more counts. Read coverage stops 3 residues before the CDR3 terminus; the germline J gene supplies the remainder. This chain joins TRBV19 and TRBJ1-6; D remains ambiguous. CDR1 is LNHDA and CDR2 is SQIVND in the germline V gene (reference sequence). Trimming took 2 bases from V and 10 from J, leaving 9 bases between them. The CDR3 spans 13 residues. Here the CDR3 reads CASSITLGSPLHF. The sequenced CDR3 bases are TGTGCCAGTAGTATAACCCTGGGCTCACCC. Full variable domain (missing parts from reference TRBV19 and TRBJ1-6): DGGITQSPKYLFRKEGQNVTLSCEQNLNHDAMYWYRQDPGQGLRLIYYSQIVNDFQKGDIAEGYSVSREKKESFPLTVTSAQKNPTAFYLCASSITLGSPLHFGNGTRLTVT.

This clone showed up just a few times. The sequenced fragment ends 3 residues before the CDR3 boundary, so the rest is inferred from the germline J gene. This chain joins TRBV7-9 and TRBJ2-5; TRBD2 matches at 7 bases. With V trimmed by 6 bases and J by 5 bases, 9 bases remained unmatched. Germline V gene lookup returns CDR1 SEHNR and CDR2 FQNEAQ (reference sequence). The CDR3 contains 14 residues. The CDR3 loop is CASRKLAPGETQYF. CDR3 DNA, as far as it was read: TGTGCCAGCAGGAAACTAGCGCCAGGGGAGACC.

About this clone itself: This may arise from a read error, as a much more abundant clone is one base away. Sequencing ends 3 residues short of the CDR3 end; the germline J gene provides the rest. The same CDR3 arises from other DNA sequences in this sample as well. This chain uses TRBV7-8 with TRBJ2-7, with D tentatively TRBD2 (6 bases). V dropped 1 base and J dropped 4 bases, with 11 bases sitting between them. The CDR3 runs 14 residues. Looked up from germline, CDR1 is SGHVS and CDR2 is FQNEAQ. The sequenced CDR3 bases are TGTGCCAGCAGCTTAGAGGACGGGACTTACGAG. Its translation: CASSLEDGTYE. The whole CDR3 sequence is CASSLEDGTYEQYF.

This clone was counted at least ten times. The read ends 3 residues early relative to the CDR3; the germline J gene fills the gap. This rearrangement joins TRBV28 to TRBJ1-5; D not certain. From germline, CDR1 is MDHEN and CDR2 SYDVKM. Trimming took off 7 bases at V and 0 bases at J, with 16 bases between the two ends. The CDR3 spans 16 residues. The CDR3 reads CASTPDILYSNQPQHF. The part of the CDR3 DNA that was read is TGTGCCAGCACCCCCGACATCCTTTATAGCAATCAGCCC.

At least ten counts were recorded for this clone. The sequenced fragment ends 3 residues before the CDR3 boundary, so the rest is inferred from the germline J gene. The J gene is TRBJ2-7, the V gene TRBV6-1; 7 bases line up with TRBD1. Germline values: CDR1 MNHNS, CDR2 SASEGT. CDR3 size: 15 residues. V trimming: 4 bases; J trimming: 0 bases; junction bases outside the gene matches: 6. The CDR3 bases that were read are TGTGCCAGCAGTGGATTAGGGGGCCTCTCCTACGAG. It specifies CASSGLGGLSYE. The whole CDR3 reads CASSGLGGLSYEQYF.

On this clone itself: Read sequence stops 3 residues before the CDR3 end, and the germline J gene provides the missing end. V usage is TRBV19 and J usage is TRBJ1-2; maybe TRBD1 (6 bases). The CDR3 runs 13 residues. Germline assignment: CDR1 LNHDA and CDR2 SQIVND (reference sequence). The CDR3 DNA, read in part, is TGTGCCAGTAGTGGGAAGAGGGGGTACGAC. Its protein is CASSGKRGYD. From start to end, the CDR3 is CASSGKRGYDYTF.

This clone was found many times. The read gets to within 3 residues of the CDR3 end, and the germline J gene fills in the rest. The chain couples TRBV5-4 to TRBJ1-5; a possible D gene is TRBD1 (6 bases). Germline CDR1 and CDR2: SGHNT and YYREEE (reference sequence). Trimming left V 4 bases short and J 1 base short, with 12 bases between. The CDR3 has 15 amino acids. The covered CDR3 bases are TGTGCCAGCAGCATCTCCGGGACAAGCAATCAGCCC. Amino acid sequence: CASSISGTSNQP. Given in full, the CDR3 is CASSISGTSNQPQHF.

This clone was counted many times. The observed sequence ends 3 residues before the CDR3 terminus, with the missing tail filled in from the germline J gene. The chain carries TRBV7-6 and TRBJ1-6; TRBD1 matches 9 bases. This CDR3 spans 18 amino acids. Unmatched junction bases numbered 19, after V lost 7 bases and J lost 9 bases. Germline V lookup: CDR1 SGHVS, CDR2 FNYEAQ. The DNA read from the CDR3 is TGTGCCAGCACCCCTGGGTCTCGGGACAGGGTGGTACTTTCACCC. It encodes CASTPGSRDRVVLSP. The whole CDR3 is CASTPGSRDRVVLSPLHF.

This clone came up many times. The missing CDR3 end, 3 residues past where the read stops, is filled in from the germline J gene. The chain joins TRBV11-2 to TRBJ2-1; D is unclear. This CDR3 contains 15 residues. V was pared by 1 base and J by 4 bases, with 11 bases between. CDR1 SGHAT and CDR2 FQNNGV come from the germline V gene. This CDR3 reads CASSLGARSYNEQFF. The sequenced part of the CDR3 DNA is TGTGCCAGCAGCTTAGGGGCCAGATCTTACAATGAG.

This clone has at least ten counts. Read sequence stops 3 residues before the CDR3 end, and the germline J gene provides the missing end. This same CDR3 is encoded by further DNA sequences in the sample. The chain recombines TRBV12-3 or TRBV12-4 with TRBJ1-1; D gene ambiguous. The length of the CDR3 is 11 residues. The sequenced part of the CDR3 DNA is TGTGCCAGCAGTTCCCGAGGTGGA. It specifies CASSSRGG. The whole CDR3 sequence is CASSSRGGAFF.